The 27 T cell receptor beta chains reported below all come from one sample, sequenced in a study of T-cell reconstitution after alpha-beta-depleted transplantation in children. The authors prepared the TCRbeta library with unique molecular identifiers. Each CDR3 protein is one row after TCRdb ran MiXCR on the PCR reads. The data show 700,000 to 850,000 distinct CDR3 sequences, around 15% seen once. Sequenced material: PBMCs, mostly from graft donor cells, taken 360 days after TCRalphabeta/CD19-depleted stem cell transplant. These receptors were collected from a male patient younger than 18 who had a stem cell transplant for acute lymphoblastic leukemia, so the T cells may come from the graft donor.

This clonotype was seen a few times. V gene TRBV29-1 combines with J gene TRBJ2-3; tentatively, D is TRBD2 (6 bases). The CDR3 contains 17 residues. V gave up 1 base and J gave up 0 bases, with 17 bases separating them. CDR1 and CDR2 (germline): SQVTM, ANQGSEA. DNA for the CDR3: TGCAGCGTTGAAGCGCTAGAGGAGGGTTTTAGCACAGATACGCAGTATTTT. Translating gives CSVEALEEGFSTDTQYF.

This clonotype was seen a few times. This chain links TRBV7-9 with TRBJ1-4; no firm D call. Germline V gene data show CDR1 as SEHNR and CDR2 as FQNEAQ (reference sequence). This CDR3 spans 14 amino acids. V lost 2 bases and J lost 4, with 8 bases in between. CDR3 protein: CASSLTSVNEKLFF. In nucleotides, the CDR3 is TGTGCCAGCAGCTTAACAAGCGTTAATGAAAAACTGTTTTTT.

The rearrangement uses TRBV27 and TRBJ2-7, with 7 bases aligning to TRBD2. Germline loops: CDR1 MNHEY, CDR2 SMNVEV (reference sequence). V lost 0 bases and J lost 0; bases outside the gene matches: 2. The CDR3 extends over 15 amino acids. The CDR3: CASSLSGLRSYEQYF. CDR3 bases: TGTGCCAGCAGTTTATCGGGACTACGCTCCTACGAGCAGTACTTC.

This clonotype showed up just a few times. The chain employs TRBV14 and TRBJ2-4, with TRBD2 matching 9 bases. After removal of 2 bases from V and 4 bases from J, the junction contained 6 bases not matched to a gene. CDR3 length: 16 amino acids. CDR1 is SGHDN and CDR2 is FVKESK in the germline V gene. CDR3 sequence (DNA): TGTGCCAGCAGCCAACACCTAGCGGGAATTAAAAACATTCAGTACTTC. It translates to CASSQHLAGIKNIQYF.

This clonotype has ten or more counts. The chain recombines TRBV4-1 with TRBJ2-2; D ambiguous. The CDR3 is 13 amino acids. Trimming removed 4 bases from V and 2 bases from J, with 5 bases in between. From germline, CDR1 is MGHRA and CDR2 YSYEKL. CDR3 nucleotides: TGCGCCAGCAGCCGCCCAAACACCGGGGAGCTGTTTTTT. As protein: CASSRPNTGELFF.

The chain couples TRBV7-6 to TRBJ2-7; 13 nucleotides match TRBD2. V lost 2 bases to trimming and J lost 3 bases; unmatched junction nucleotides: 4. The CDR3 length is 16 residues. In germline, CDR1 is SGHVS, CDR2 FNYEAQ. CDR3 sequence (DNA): TGTGCCAGCAGCTTAAGGACTAGCGGGAGATTCTACGAGCAGTACTTC. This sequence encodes CASSLRTSGRFYEQYF.

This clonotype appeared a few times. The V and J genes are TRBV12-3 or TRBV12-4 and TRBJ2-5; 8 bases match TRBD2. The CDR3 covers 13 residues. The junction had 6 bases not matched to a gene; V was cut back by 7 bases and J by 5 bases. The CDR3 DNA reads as TGTGCCAGCATTCCATCGGGGGGGGAGACCCAGTACTTC. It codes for CASIPSGGETQYF.

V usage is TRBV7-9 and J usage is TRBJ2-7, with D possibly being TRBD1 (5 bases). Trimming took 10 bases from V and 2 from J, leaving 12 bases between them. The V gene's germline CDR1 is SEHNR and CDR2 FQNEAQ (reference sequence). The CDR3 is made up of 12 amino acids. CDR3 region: CAITGGAYEQYF. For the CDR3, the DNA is TGTGCCATCACAGGTGGGGCCTACGAGCAGTACTTC.

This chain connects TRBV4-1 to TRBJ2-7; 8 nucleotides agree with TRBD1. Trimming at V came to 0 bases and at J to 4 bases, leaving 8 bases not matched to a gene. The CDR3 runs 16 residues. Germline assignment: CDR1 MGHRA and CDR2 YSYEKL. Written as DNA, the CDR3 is TGCGCCAGCAGCCAAGACGAGAACAGGGGGACGTACGAGCAGTACTTC. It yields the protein CASSQDENRGTYEQYF.

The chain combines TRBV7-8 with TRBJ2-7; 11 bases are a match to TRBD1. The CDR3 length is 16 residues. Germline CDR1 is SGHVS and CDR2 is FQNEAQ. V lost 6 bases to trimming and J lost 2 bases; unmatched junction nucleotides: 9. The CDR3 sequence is CASSFPGQGDTYEQYF. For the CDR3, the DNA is TGTGCCAGCAGTTTTCCGGGACAGGGGGATACCTACGAGCAGTACTTC.

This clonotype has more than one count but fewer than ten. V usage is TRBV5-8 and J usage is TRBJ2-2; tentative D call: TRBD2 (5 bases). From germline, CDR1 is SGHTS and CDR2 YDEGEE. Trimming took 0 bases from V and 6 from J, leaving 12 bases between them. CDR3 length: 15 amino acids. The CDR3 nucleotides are TGTGCCAGCAGCTTGGTTTCGGCGGGCCCCGGGGAGCTGTTTTTT. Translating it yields CASSLVSAGPGELFF.

The DNA of the CDR3 is TGTGCCAGCACCGGGACTAGCGGGACGAGAGTAACCGGGGAGCTGTTTTTT. This encodes CASTGTSGTRVTGELFF. J is TRBJ2-2 and V is TRBV7-6; 13 bases are a match to TRBD2. This CDR3 region has 17 residues. Trimming removed 7 bases from V and 5 bases from J; junction bases left unmatched: 10. Germline CDR1 reads SGHVS; CDR2 reads FNYEAQ.

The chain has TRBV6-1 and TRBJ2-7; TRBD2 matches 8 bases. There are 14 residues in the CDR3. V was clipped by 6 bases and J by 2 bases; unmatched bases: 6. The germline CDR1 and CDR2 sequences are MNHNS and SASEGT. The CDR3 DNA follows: TGTGCCAGCAGAGCAGCGGGAGAGACCTACGAGCAGTACTTC. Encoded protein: CASRAAGETYEQYF.

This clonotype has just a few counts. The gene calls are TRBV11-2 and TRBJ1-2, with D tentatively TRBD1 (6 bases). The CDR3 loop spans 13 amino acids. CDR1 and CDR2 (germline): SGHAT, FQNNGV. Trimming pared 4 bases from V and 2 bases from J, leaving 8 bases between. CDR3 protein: CASSSTGNYGYTF. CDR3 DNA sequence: TGTGCCAGCAGCTCTACAGGGAACTATGGCTACACCTTC.

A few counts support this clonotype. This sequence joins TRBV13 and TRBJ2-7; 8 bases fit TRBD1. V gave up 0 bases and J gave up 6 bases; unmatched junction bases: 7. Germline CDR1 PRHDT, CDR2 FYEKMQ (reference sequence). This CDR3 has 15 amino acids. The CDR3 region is CASSLGNSQGGEQYF. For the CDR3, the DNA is TGTGCCAGCAGCTTAGGAAACTCACAGGGGGGCGAGCAGTACTTC.

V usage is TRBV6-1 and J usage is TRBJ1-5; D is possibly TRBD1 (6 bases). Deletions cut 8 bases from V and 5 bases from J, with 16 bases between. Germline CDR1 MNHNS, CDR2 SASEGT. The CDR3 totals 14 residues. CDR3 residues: CASEGGGTYQPQHF. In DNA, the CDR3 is TGTGCCAGCGAAGGGGGGGGAACTTATCAGCCCCAGCATTTT.

CDR3 sequence: CASSTWGGERVIYEQYF. CDR3 bases: TGTGCCAGCAGTACCTGGGGCGGGGAACGGGTAATTTACGAGCAGTACTTC. This rearrangement joins TRBV6-1 to TRBJ2-7, with D tentatively TRBD2 (6 bases). Germline CDR1 MNHNS, CDR2 SASEGT. The CDR3 runs 17 residues. The V gene lost 5 bases and the J gene lost 4 bases, with 24 bases spanning the gap.

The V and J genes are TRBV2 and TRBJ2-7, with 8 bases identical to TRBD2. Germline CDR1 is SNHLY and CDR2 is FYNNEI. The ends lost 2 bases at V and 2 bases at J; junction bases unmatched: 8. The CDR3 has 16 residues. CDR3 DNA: TGTGCCAGCAGTGAACAAAGGACTAGCCGGACCTACGAGCAGTACTTC. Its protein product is CASSEQRTSRTYEQYF.

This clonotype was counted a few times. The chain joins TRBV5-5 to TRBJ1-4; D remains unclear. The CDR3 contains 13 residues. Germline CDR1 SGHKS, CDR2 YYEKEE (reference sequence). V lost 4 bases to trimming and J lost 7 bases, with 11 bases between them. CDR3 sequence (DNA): TGTGCCAGCAGCCACTATGGACCTGAAAAACTGTTTTTT. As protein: CASSHYGPEKLFF.

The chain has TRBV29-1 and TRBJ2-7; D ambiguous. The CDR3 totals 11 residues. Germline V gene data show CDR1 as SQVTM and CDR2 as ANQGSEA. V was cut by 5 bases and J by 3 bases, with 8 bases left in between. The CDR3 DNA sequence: TGCAGCGTTAAGGTGGACTACGAGCAGTACTTC. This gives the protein CSVKVDYEQYF.

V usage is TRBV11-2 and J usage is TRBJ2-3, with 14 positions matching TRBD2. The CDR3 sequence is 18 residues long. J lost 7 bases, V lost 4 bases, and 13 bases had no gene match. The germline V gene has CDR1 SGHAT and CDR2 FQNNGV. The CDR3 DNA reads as TGTGCCAGCAGCTCCCATCCAGGACTAGCGGGAGGAGAGAATACGCAGTATTTT. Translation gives CASSSHPGLAGGENTQYF. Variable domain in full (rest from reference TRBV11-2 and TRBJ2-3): EAGVAQSPRYKIIEKRQSVAFWCNPISGHATLYWYQQILGQGPKLLIQFQNNGVVDDSQLPKDRFSAERLKGVDSTLKIQPAKLEDSAVYLCASSSHPGLAGGENTQYFGPGTRLTVL.

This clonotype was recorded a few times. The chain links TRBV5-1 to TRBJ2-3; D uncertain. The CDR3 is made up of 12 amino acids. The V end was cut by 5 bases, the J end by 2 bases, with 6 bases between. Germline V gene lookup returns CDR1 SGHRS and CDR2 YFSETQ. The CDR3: CASRFPTDTQYF. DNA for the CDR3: TGCGCCAGCAGATTTCCCACAGATACGCAGTATTTT.

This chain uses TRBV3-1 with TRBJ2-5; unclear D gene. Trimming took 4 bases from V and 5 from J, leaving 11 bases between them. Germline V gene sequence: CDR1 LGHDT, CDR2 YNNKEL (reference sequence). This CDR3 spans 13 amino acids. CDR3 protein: CASSRTLGETQYF. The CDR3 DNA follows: TGTGCCAGCAGCCGGACGTTAGGGGAGACCCAGTACTTC.

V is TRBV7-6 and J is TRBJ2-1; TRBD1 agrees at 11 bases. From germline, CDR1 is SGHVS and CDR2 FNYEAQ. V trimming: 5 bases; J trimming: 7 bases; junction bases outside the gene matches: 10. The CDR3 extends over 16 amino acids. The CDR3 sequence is CASSVKWDRGVNEQFF. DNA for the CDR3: TGTGCCAGCAGCGTCAAGTGGGACAGGGGGGTGAATGAGCAGTTCTTC.

The CDR3 sequence is CAINIYRTGTSGINEQFF. CDR3 nucleotide sequence: TGTGCCATCAATATCTATCGGACCGGGACTAGCGGGATTAATGAGCAGTTCTTC. The rearrangement joins TRBV10-3 to TRBJ2-1; 13 bases fit TRBD2. Looked up from germline, CDR1 is ENHRY and CDR2 is SYGVKD. The CDR3 contains 18 residues. V lost 7 bases to trimming and J lost 7 bases; unmatched junction nucleotides: 16.

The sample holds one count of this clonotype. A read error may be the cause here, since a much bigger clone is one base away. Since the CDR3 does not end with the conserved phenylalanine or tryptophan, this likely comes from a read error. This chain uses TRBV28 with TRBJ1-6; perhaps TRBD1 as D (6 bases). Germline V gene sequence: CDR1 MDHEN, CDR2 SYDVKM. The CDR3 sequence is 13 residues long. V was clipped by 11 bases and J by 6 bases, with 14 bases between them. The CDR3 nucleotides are TGTGCCGGCCGAGGACAGACTAATTCACCCCTCCACTCT. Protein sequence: CAGRGQTNSPLHS.

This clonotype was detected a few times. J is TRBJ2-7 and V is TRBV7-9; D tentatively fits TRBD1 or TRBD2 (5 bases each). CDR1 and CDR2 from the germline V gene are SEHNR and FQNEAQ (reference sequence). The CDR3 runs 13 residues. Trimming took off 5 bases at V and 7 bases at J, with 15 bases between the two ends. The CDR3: CASSEGLLGEQYF. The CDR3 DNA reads TGTGCCAGCAGCGAGGGGCTACTGGGGGAGCAGTACTTC.